A single count supports the clone carrying this TCR beta chain. The sample comes from a study of control samples from healthy donors and cancer patients. The table came from immunoSEQ multiplex PCR; TCRdb's copy has only in-frame clones and leaves some out. The table lists about 170,000 clones, around 92% of them singletons. Germline CDR1 reads SGHVS; CDR2 reads FNYEAQ. Trimming left V 2 bases short and J 1 base short, with 5 bases between. This CDR3 spans 13 amino acids. This TCR derives from a woman aged 25 to 45 in good health. This chain uses TRBV7-6 with TRBJ1-1; D is uncertain. Material for sequencing was blood. The CDR3: CASSLSQNTEAFF. CDR3 bases: TGTGCCAGCAGCTTAAGCCAGAACACTGAAGCTTTCTTT. The full variable domain, completed using reference TRBV7-6 and TRBJ1-1, is GAGVSQSPRYKVTKRGQDVALRCDPISGHVSLYWYRQALGQGPEFLTYFNYEAQQDKSGLPNDRFSAERPEGSISTLTIQRTEQRDSAMYRCASSLSQNTEAFFGQGTRLTVV.